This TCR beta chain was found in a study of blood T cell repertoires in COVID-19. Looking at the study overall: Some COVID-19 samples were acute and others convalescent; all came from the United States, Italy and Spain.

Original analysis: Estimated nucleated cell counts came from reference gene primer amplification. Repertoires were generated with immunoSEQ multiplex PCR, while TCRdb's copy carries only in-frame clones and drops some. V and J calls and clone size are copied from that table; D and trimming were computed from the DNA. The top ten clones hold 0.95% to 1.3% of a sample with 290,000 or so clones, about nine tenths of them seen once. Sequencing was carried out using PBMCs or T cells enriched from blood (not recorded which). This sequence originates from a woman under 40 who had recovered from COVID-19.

CDR3 region: CASSQDTSGTYNEQFF. The CDR3 bases are TGCGCCAGCAGCCAAGATACTAGCGGCACCTACAATGAGCAGTTCTTC. The chain has TRBV4-1 and TRBJ2-1; 8 nucleotides line up with TRBD2. This CDR3 contains 16 residues. Losses at the gene ends were 0 bases for V and 2 bases for J; bases not matched to a gene: 3. Per germline, CDR1 MGHRA and CDR2 YSYEKL.